This T cell receptor (beta chain) was retrieved from a study of cytomegalovirus exposure and HLA in healthy donors. Study conclusions and caveats: A subsequent analysis found that TCR clusters from the first cohort also tended to co-occur in the 120 or so validation repertoires, with approximately 95% of cluster scores above 0.

The CDR3 has 14 residues. CDR1 SGHNT and CDR2 YYREEE come from the germline V gene (reference sequence). Deletions cut 4 bases from V and 5 bases from J, with 13 bases between. In regard to this clone: Its target is unknown.

The protocol was immunoSEQ multiplex PCR, while the TCRdb copy is restricted to in-frame clones and leaves out a portion. The sample yields around 350,000 clones, just over 85% seen once. The genes are TRBV5-4 and TRBJ2-1; possible D gene TRBD1, 6 bases. This receptor was identified in a woman aged 18 to 35 in good health and CMV-seronegative. Sequences were obtained from PBMCs. In nucleotides, the CDR3 is TGTGCCAGCAGCGCAGGACAGTTGGACAATGAGCAGTTCTTC. Amino acid sequence: CASSAGQLDNEQFF.